This T cell receptor beta chain is from a study of T cells in Graves' hyperthyroidism and ophthalmopathy. It was RNA transcripts that yielded the amplified TCR beta CDR3 regions. During a first-round RT-PCR of the TCR CDR3, the HTBI primer set was used. One entry per CDR3 protein, called by TCRdb with MiXCR from the multiplex PCR reads. The sample lists about 500,000 distinct CDR3 sequences, roughly 16% seen once, with about 31% in the top ten. As to this clonotype: Its specificity is unknown. One end of the junction fails to match germline, which may point to a read error.

Overall study findings and caveats: With a median lead of approximately six months before onset, the model predicted ophthalmopathy.

Reasons for excluding patients were uncontrolled infection, other autoimmune disease, pregnancy or lactation. The source is a woman between 25 and 40 years old with Graves' ophthalmopathy. Sequencing used blood.

CDR3: CVSSSDDRWEETQYF. CDR3 sequence (DNA): TGTGTCAGCAGCTCAGACGATCGGTGGGAAGAGACCCAGTACTTC. J is TRBJ2-5 and V is TRBV7-2; the D is unclear. There are 15 residues in the CDR3. Germline loops: CDR1 SGHTA, CDR2 FQGNSA.